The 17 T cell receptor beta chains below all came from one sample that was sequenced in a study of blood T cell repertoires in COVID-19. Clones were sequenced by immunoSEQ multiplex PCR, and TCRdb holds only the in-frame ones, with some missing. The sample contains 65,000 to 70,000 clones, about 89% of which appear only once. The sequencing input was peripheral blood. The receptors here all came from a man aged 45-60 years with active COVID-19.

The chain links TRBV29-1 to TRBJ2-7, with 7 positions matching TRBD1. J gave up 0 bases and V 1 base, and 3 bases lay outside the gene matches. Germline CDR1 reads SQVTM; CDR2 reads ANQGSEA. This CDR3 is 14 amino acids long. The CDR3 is CSVEAGTVSYEQYF. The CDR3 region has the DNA TGCAGCGTTGAAGCCGGGACAGTCTCCTACGAGCAGTACTTC.

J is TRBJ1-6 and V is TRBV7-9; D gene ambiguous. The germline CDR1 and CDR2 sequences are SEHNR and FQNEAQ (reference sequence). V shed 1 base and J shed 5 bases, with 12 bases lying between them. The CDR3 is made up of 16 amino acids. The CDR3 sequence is CASSLGTASNNSPLHF. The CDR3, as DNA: TGTGCCAGCAGCTTAGGTACAGCCTCAAATAATTCACCCCTCCACTTT.

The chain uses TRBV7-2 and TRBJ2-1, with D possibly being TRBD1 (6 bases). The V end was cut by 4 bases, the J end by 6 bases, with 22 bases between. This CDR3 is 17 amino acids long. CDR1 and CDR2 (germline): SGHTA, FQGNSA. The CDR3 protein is CASSSNHLWTAGNEQFF. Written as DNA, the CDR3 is TGTGCCAGCAGCTCCAACCACCTATGGACAGCTGGCAATGAGCAGTTCTTC.

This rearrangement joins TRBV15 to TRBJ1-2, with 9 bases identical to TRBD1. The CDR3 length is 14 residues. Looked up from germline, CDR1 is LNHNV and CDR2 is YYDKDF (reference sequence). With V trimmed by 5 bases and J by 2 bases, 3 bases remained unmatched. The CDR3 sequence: CATSGQGRNYGYTF. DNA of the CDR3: TGTGCCACCAGCGGACAGGGGAGGAACTATGGCTACACCTTC. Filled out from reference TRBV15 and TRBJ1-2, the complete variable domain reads DAMVIQNPRYQVTQFGKPVTLSCSQTLNHNVMYWYQQKSSQAPKLLFHYYDKDFNNEADTPDNFQSRRPNTSFCFLDIRSPGLGDTAMYLCATSGQGRNYGYTFGSGTRLTVV.

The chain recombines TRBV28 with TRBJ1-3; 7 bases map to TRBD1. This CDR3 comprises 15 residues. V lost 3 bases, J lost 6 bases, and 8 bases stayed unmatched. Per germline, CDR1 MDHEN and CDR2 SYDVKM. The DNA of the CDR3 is TGTGCCAGCAGTTTCAACAGGGGCAGTACAAACACCATATATTTT. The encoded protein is CASSFNRGSTNTIYF.

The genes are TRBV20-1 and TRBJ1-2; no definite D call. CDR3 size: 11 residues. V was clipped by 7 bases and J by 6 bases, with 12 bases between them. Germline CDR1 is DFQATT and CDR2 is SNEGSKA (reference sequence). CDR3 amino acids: CSVPETDGYTF. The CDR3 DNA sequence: TGCAGTGTTCCGGAGACGGATGGCTACACCTTC.

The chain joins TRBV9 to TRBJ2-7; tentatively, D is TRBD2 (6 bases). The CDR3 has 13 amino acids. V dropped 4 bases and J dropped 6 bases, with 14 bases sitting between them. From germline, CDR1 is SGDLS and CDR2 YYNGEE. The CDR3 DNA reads TGTGCCAGCAGCCTCATGGGGGGTGCCGAGCAGTACTTC. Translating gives CASSLMGGAEQYF.

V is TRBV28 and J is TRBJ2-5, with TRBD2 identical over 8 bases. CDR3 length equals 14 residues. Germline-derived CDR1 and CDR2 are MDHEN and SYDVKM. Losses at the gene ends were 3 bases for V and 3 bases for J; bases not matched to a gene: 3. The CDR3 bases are TGTGCCAGCAGTTTGGATAGCGGGAAAGAGACCCAGTACTTC. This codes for CASSLDSGKETQYF.

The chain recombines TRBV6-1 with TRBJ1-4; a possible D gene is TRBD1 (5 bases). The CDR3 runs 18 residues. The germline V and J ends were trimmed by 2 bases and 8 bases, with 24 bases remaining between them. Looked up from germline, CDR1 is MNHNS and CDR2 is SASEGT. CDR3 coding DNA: TGTGCCAGCAGTGAAATAGGTGGAAGGGGCCAGGAGAGGGAAAAACTGTTTTTT. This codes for CASSEIGGRGQEREKLFF.

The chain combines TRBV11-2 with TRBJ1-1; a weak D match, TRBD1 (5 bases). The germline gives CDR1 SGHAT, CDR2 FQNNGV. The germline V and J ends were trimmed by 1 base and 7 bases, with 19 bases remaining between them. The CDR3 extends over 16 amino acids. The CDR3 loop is CASSLVGAARPVEAFF. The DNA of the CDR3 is TGTGCCAGCAGCTTAGTAGGGGCAGCGCGCCCCGTTGAAGCTTTCTTT.

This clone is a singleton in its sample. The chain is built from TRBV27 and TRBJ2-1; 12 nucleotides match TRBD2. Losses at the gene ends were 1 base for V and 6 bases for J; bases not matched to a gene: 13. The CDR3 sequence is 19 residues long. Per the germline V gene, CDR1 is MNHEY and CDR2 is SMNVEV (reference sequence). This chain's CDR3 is CASSLFSVPSGREPNEQFF. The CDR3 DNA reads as TGTGCCAGCAGTTTATTTTCCGTCCCTAGCGGGAGGGAGCCCAATGAGCAGTTCTTC.

The CDR3 here is CASSLRTSNEQFF. In nucleotides, the CDR3 is TGTGCCAGCAGTTTACGGACTAGCAATGAGCAGTTCTTC. The chain carries TRBV27 and TRBJ2-1, with TRBD2 matching over 7 bases. Germline assignment: CDR1 MNHEY and CDR2 SMNVEV (reference sequence). The CDR3 length is 13 residues. The trim removed 2 bases at V and 6 bases at J, leaving 1 base unmatched.

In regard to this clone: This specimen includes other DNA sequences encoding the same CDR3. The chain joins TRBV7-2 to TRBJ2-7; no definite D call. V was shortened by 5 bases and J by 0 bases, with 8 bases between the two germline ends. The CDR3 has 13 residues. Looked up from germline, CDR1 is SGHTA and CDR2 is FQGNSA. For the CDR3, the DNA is TGTGCCAGCAGCCCAGGCCACTCCTACGAGCAGTACTTC. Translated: CASSPGHSYEQYF.

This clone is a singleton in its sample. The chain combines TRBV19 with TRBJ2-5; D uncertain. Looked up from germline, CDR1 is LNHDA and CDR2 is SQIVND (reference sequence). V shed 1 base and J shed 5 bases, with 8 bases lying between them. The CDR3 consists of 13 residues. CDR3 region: CASSIASLETQYF. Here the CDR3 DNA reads TGTGCCAGTAGTATAGCCTCTCTGGAGACCCAGTACTTC.

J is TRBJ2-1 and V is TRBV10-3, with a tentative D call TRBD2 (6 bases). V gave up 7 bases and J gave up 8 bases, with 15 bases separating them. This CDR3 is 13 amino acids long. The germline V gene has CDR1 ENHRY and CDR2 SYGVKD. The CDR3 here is CAINTGVVDEQFF. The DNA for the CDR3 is TGTGCCATCAACACGGGGGTTGTCGATGAGCAGTTCTTC.

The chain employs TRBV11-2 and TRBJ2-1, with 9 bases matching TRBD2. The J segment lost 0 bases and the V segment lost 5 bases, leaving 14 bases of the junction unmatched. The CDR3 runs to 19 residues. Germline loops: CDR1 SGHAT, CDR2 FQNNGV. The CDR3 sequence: CASSGIVASGESSYNEQFF. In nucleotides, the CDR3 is TGTGCCAGCAGCGGGATCGTGGCTAGCGGGGAAAGCTCCTACAATGAGCAGTTCTTC. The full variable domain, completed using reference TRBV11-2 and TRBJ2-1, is EAGVAQSPRYKIIEKRQSVAFWCNPISGHATLYWYQQILGQGPKLLIQFQNNGVVDDSQLPKDRFSAERLKGVDSTLKIQPAKLEDSAVYLCASSGIVASGESSYNEQFFGPGTRLTVL.

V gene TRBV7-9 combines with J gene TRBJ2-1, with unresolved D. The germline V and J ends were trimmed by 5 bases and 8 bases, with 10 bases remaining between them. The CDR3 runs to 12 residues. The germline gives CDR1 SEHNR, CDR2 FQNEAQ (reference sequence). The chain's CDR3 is CASSPLGDEQFF. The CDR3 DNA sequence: TGTGCCAGCAGCCCTCTTGGAGATGAGCAGTTCTTC.